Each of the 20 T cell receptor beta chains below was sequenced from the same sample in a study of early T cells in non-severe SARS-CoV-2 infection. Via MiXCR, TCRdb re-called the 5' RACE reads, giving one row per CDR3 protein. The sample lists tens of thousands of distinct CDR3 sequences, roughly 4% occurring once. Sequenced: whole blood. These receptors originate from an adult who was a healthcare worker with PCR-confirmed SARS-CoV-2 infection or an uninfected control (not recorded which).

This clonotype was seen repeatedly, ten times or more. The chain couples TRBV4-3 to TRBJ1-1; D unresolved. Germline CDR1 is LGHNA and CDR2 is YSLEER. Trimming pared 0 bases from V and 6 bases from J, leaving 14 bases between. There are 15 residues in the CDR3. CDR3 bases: TGCGCCAGCAGCCAAGAACGCGGGTTTTTGGCTGAAGCTTTCTTT. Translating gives CASSQERGFLAEAFF.

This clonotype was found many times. The CDR3 is CASSLAGQGSVQYV. In nucleotides, the CDR3 is TGTGCCAGCAGCTTAGCGGGACAGGGATCTGTGCAGTACGTC. The rearrangement links TRBV7-9 to TRBJ2-7, with 9 nucleotides matching TRBD1. This CDR3 region has 14 residues. V lost 0 bases, J lost 9 bases, and 6 bases stayed unmatched. Germline loops: CDR1 SEHNR, CDR2 FQNEAQ (reference sequence).

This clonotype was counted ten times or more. This CDR3 reads CASSPNRWAWGFF. In DNA form, the CDR3 reads TGTGCCAGCAGCCCGAATCGTTGGGCGTGGGGGTTCTTC. V gene TRBV7-2 combines with J gene TRBJ2-1, with no clear D. V was clipped by 5 bases and J by 15 bases, with 20 bases between them. Germline values: CDR1 SGHTA, CDR2 FQGNSA. This CDR3 comprises 13 residues.

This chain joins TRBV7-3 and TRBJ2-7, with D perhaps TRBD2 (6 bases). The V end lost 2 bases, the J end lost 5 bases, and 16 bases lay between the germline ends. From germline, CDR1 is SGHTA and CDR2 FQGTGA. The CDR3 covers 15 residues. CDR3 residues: CASSLALGGLNEQYF. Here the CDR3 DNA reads TGTGCCAGCAGCTTAGCGCTTGGGGGGTTGAACGAGCAGTACTTC.

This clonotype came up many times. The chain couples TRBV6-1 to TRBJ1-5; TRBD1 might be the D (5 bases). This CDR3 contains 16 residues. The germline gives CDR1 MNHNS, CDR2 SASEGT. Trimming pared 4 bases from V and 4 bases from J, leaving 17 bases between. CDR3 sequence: CASSVPQELLNQPQHF. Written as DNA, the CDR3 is TGTGCCAGCAGTGTCCCACAGGAGCTTCTAAATCAGCCCCAGCATTTT.

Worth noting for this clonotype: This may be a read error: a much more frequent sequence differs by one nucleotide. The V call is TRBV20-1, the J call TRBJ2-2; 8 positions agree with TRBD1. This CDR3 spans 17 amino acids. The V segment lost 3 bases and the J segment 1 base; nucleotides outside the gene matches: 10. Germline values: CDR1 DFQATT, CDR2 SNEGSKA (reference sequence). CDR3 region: CSARRRGHMRNTGELFF. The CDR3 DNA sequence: TGCAGTGCTAGGCGCAGGGGGCACATGCGGAACACCGGGGAGCTGTTTTTT.

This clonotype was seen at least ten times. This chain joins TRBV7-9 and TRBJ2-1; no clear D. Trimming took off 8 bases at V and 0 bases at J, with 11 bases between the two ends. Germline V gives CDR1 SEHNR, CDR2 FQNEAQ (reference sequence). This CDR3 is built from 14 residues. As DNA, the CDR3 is TGTGCCAGCGGATCGAGAAGCTCCTACAATGAGCAGTTCTTC. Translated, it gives CASGSRSSYNEQFF. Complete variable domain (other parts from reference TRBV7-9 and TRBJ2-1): DTGVSQNPRHKITKRGQNVTFRCDPISEHNRLYWYRQTLGQGPEFLTYFQNEAQLEKSRLLSDRFSAERPKGSFSTLEIQRTEQGDSAMYLCASGSRSSYNEQFFGPGTRLTVL.

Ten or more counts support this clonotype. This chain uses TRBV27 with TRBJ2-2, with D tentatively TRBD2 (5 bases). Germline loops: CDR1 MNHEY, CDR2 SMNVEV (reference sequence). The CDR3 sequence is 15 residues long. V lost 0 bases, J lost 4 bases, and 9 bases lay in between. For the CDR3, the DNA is TGTGCCAGCAGTTTATCGTCCCGGGGCACCGGGGAGCTGTTTTTT. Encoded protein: CASSLSSRGTGELFF.

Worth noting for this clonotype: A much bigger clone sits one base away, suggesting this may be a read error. In DNA, the CDR3 is TGTGCCAGCAGCTTAGGGCAGGAAGACAACGTCCTGACTTTC. It encodes CASSLGQEDNVLTF. V usage is TRBV11-3 and J usage is TRBJ2-6; D gene unclear. There are 14 residues in the CDR3. The V end lost 1 base, the J end lost 9 bases, and 10 bases lay between the germline ends. Germline V gives CDR1 SGHNT, CDR2 YENEEA.

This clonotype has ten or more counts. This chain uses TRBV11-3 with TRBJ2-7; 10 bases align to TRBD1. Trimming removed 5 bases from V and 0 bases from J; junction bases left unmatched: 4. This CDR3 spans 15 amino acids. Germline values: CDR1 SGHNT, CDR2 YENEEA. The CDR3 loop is CASSVGQGVSYEQYF. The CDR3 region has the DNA TGTGCCAGCAGCGTAGGACAGGGGGTCTCCTACGAGCAGTACTTC.

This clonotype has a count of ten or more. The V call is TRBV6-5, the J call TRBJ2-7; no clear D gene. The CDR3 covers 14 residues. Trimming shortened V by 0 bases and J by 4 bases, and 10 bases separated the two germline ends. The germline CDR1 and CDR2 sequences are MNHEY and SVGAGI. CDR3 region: CASSYSGSWYEQYF. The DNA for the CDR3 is TGTGCCAGCAGTTACTCTGGTAGTTGGTACGAGCAGTACTTC.

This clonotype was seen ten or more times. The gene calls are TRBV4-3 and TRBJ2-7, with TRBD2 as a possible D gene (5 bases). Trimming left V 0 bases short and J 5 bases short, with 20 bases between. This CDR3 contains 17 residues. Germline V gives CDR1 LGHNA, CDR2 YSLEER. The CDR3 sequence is CASSQDWLEGLVDEQYF. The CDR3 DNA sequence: TGCGCCAGCAGCCAAGATTGGCTAGAGGGCCTGGTCGACGAGCAGTACTTC.

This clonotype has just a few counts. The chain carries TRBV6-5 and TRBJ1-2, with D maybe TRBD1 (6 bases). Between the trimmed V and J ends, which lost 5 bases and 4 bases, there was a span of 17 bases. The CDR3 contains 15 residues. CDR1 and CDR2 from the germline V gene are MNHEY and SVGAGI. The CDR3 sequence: CASSGSDRSGYGYTF. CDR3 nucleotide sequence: TGTGCCAGCAGTGGCTCCGACAGGTCGGGCTATGGCTACACCTTC.

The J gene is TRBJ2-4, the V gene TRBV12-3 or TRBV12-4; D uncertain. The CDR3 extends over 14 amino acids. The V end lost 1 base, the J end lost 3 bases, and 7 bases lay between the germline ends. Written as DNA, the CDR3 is TGTGCCAGCAGTTTAGTGGGCGACAAAAACATTCAGTACTTC. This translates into CASSLVGDKNIQYF.

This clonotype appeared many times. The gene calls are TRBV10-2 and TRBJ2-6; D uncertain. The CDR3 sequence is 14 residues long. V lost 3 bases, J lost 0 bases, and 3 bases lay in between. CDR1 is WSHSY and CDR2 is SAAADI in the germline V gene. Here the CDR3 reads CASSDISGANVLTF. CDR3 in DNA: TGCGCCAGCAGTGACATCTCTGGGGCCAACGTCCTGACTTTC.

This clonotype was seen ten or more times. This CDR3 is CASSGGAGHEQFF. CDR3 nucleotides: TGTGCCAGCAGTGGAGGGGCTGGCCATGAGCAGTTCTTC. The chain couples TRBV12-3 or TRBV12-4 to TRBJ2-1, with D maybe TRBD2 (6 bases). Trimming stripped 5 bases from V and 8 bases from J, with 13 bases between. This CDR3 spans 13 amino acids.

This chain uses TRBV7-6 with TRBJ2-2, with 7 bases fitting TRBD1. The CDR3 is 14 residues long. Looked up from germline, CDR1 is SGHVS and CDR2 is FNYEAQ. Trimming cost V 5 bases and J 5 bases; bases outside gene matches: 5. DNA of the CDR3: TGTGCCAGCAGCCACCAACAGGGGACCGGGGAGCTGTTTTTT. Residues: CASSHQQGTGELFF.

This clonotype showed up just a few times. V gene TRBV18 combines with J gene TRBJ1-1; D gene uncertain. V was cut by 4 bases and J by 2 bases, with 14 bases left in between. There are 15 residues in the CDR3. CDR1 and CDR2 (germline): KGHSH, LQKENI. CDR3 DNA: TGTGCCAGCTCACAAAGGTCCGGTGACAACACTGAAGCTTTCTTT. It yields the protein CASSQRSGDNTEAFF.

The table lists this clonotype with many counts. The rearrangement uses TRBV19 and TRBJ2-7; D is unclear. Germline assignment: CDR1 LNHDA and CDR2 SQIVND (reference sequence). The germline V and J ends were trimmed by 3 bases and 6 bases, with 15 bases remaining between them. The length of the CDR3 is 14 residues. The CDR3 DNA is TGTGCCAGTAGTATTTACGGGTGGGTCGGCGAGCAGTACTTC. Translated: CASSIYGWVGEQYF.

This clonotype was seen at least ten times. In nucleotides, the CDR3 is TGTGCTAAAAGGACAGGGCGGACTGAAGCTTTCTTT. This gives the protein CAKRTGRTEAFF. The J gene is TRBJ1-1, the V gene TRBV2; 8 bases align to TRBD1. CDR3 size: 12 residues. Germline V gives CDR1 SNHLY, CDR2 FYNNEI.